The 14 T cell receptor beta chains in this list originate from one sample, sequenced in a study of blood T cells in healthy people across ages. Primed by a sample-barcoded 5' primer and a J-beta primer mix, a second PCR proceeded for roughly 7 to 12 cycles. TCRdb itself ran the 5' RACE reads through MiXCR, one entry per CDR3 protein. The sample lists some 710,000 distinct CDR3 sequences; approximately 22% were seen once. Sequencing was performed on blood. The receptors were sampled from a man aged 70-80 years in good health.

The chain employs TRBV7-9 and TRBJ1-2; possibly TRBD1 for D (6 bases). From germline, CDR1 is SEHNR and CDR2 FQNEAQ (reference sequence). CDR3 length: 16 residues. V lost 3 bases and J lost 8, with 22 bases in between. The CDR3 reads CASSLWERAGGGGYTF. The CDR3, as DNA: TGTGCCAGCAGCTTGTGGGAAAGGGCCGGGGGCGGCGGCTACACCTTC.

This clonotype was recorded many times. V and J are TRBV3-1 and TRBJ2-7; D gene uncertain. The CDR3 runs to 13 residues. V was trimmed by 1 base and J by 6 bases, leaving 10 bases between them. The germline V gene has CDR1 LGHDT and CDR2 YNNKEL (reference sequence). The CDR3 is CASSQAFQTEQYV. The CDR3 coding sequence is TGTGCCAGCAGCCAAGCCTTCCAGACCGAGCAGTACGTC.

Only a few counts were recorded for this clonotype. This sequence joins TRBV19 and TRBJ1-1; 8 bases match TRBD1. Trimming at V came to 5 bases and at J to 5 bases, leaving 10 bases not matched to a gene. The CDR3 is 15 residues long. Looked up from germline, CDR1 is LNHDA and CDR2 is SQIVND (reference sequence). The CDR3 loop reads CASSRGQGIKTEAFF. The CDR3 nucleotides are TGTGCCAGTAGTCGAGGACAGGGTATAAAAACTGAAGCTTTCTTT.

This clonotype has a handful of counts. The V and J genes are TRBV20-1 and TRBJ2-3; TRBD2 aligns across 10 bases. Germline V gene lookup returns CDR1 DFQATT and CDR2 SNEGSKA (reference sequence). Trimming took 0 bases from V and 1 from J; bases not matched to a gene: 7. The CDR3 has 17 amino acids. This CDR3 is CSARDPRLAGRTDTQYF. CDR3 nucleotides: TGCAGTGCTAGAGACCCTCGACTAGCGGGCCGCACAGATACGCAGTATTTT.

This clonotype was found once. A clone one base away is much larger, so this may be a read error. The V call is TRBV28, the J call TRBJ2-1; 9 bases align to TRBD1. CDR1 is MDHEN and CDR2 is SYDVKM in the germline V gene. The CDR3 has 14 amino acids. J gave up 12 bases and V 6 bases, and 12 bases lay outside the gene matches. The CDR3 DNA reads as TGTGCCAGCAGGAAACAGGGGGCCCGCGTTGGGCAGTTCTTC. It encodes CASRKQGARVGQFF. The full variable domain, with the rest looked up from reference TRBV28 and TRBJ2-1, is DVKVTQSSRYLVKRTGEKVFLECVQDMDHENMFWYRQDPGLGLRLIYFSYDVKMKEKGDIPEGYSVSREKKERFSLILESASTNQTSMYLCASRKQGARVGQFFGPGTRLTVL.

V usage is TRBV12-3 or TRBV12-4 and J usage is TRBJ1-2; possibly TRBD1 for D (5 bases). Trimming left V 5 bases short and J 5 bases short, with 18 bases between. The CDR3 is 15 residues long. The CDR3 loop reads CASSPSWGLGYGYTF. CDR3 DNA: TGTGCCAGCAGTCCGTCATGGGGCCTAGGGTATGGCTACACCTTC.

The V call is TRBV6-5, the J call TRBJ2-1; 7 nucleotides match TRBD2. Germline trimming cut 3 bases from V and 0 bases from J; bases unmatched to any gene: 20. Per germline, CDR1 MNHEY and CDR2 SVGAGI. The CDR3 runs 21 residues. CDR3 nucleotides: TGTGCCAGCAGTTATCTTCGGTCTAGCGGAGGAATCCGGAGCTCCTACAATGAGCAGTTCTTC. Translating it yields CASSYLRSSGGIRSSYNEQFF.

The J gene is TRBJ2-7, the V gene TRBV5-1, with a tentative D call TRBD1 (6 bases). The CDR3 contains 12 residues. Germline CDR1 is SGHRS and CDR2 is YFSETQ. V shed 3 bases and J shed 5 bases, with 9 bases lying between them. The CDR3, as DNA: TGCGCCAGCAGCTCAACAGGGCACGAGCAGTACTTC. Protein product: CASSSTGHEQYF.

This clonotype was observed a few times. The chain employs TRBV7-9 and TRBJ2-3; 13 bases line up with TRBD2. V was pared by 5 bases and J by 2 bases, with 4 bases of the junction left unmatched. There are 16 residues in the CDR3. Per germline, CDR1 SEHNR and CDR2 FQNEAQ (reference sequence). CDR3 nucleotide sequence: TGTGCCAGCAGCGCTGGGACTAGCGGGAACACAGATACGCAGTATTTT. Protein sequence: CASSAGTSGNTDTQYF.

This clonotype turned up a few times. This chain connects TRBV6-5 to TRBJ2-2; no firm D call. The CDR3 totals 13 residues. The germline V gene encodes CDR1 MNHEY and CDR2 SVGAGI. Deletions cut 2 bases from V and 5 bases from J, with 6 bases between. Written as DNA, the CDR3 is TGTGCCAGCAGTTACAAGTTGACCGGGGAGCTGTTTTTT. Protein product: CASSYKLTGELFF.

This rearrangement joins TRBV4-1 to TRBJ2-5, with TRBD1 identical over 7 bases. The closer fit of TRBJ2-1 to the DNA end suggests the J call may be wrong. The CDR3 covers 15 residues. Germline V CDR1 and CDR2: MGHRA, YSYEKL. The CDR3 DNA sequence: TGCGCCAGCAGCCAGATTCCGGGACAGAGCAATGAGCAGTTCTTC. Its translation is CASSQIPGQSNEQFF.

The chain is built from TRBV7-9 and TRBJ1-5; D unresolved. Germline V gene sequence: CDR1 SEHNR, CDR2 FQNEAQ (reference sequence). V was trimmed by 5 bases and J by 0 bases, leaving 11 bases between them. The CDR3 loop spans 15 amino acids. CDR3 bases: TGTGCCAGCAGCGGTGGAGGGAATAGCAATCAGCCCCAGCATTTT. Translation gives CASSGGGNSNQPQHF.

The chain couples TRBV6-5 to TRBJ1-2, with 8 bases fitting TRBD1. V trimming: 6 bases; J trimming: 4 bases; junction bases outside the gene matches: 4. Germline V gene sequence: CDR1 MNHEY, CDR2 SVGAGI. CDR3 length: 13 residues. CDR3: CASRKDRVYGYTF. The CDR3 bases are TGTGCCAGCAGGAAGGACAGGGTCTATGGCTACACCTTC.

The V and J genes are TRBV6-5 and TRBJ1-3; D is perhaps TRBD1 (5 bases). CDR1 and CDR2 (germline): MNHEY, SVGAGI. Trimming shortened V by 2 bases and J by 3 bases, and 14 bases separated the two germline ends. The CDR3 totals 16 residues. In DNA, the CDR3 is TGTGCCAGCAGTTACGCTCGGGGGGGAGTTGGAAACACCATATATTTT. Its protein product is CASSYARGGVGNTIYF.